These 28 T cell receptor beta chains originate from one sample sequenced in a study of T cells expressing NK-cell markers (dated by TCRdb to 2020 to 2021). The library was prepared using 5' RACE. The reads were generated on an Illumina HiSeq 2000. TCRdb reprocessed the reads into one record per CDR3 protein sequence, lacking DNA. The sample's table covers around 280,000 distinct CDR3 sequences. The top ten clones comprise 0.39% of the sample. Sequencing input: blood T cells: a sorted CD56 or NKG2C T cell subset, CD4+ or CD8+ T cells, or bulk PBMC T cells (not recorded which). These receptors all come from a man younger than 35 in good health. Donor details come from another sample of the same person, matched by shared clones.

The chain has TRBV6-1 and TRBJ2-1; the D call of TRBD1 rests on TCRdb alone, since no DNA is present to check it. This CDR3 is built from 14 residues. The germline CDR1 and CDR2 sequences are MNHNS and SASEGT. The CDR3 sequence: CAGGPGGKDNEQFF.

The V and J genes are TRBV20-1 and TRBJ2-2; the TCRdb call, TRBD1, lacks DNA for checking. Germline assignment: CDR1 DFQATT and CDR2 SNEGSKA (reference sequence). CDR3 length: 15 amino acids. The CDR3 region is CSANRGQANTGELFF.

This chain connects TRBV29-1 to TRBJ1-1. CDR3 size: 15 residues. Germline CDR1 is SQVTM and CDR2 is ANQGSEA. CDR3: CSVLGGRQLNTEAFF. The full variable domain, rest sourced from reference TRBV29-1 and TRBJ1-1, is SAVISQKPSRDICQRGTSLTIQCQVDSQVTMMFWYRQQPGQSLTLIATANQGSEATYESGFVIDKFPISRPNLTFSTLTVSNMSPEDSSIYLCSVLGGRQLNTEAFFGQGTRLTVV.

The chain links TRBV29-1 to TRBJ2-3; without DNA, the TCRdb call of TRBD2 cannot be checked. This CDR3 has 14 amino acids. Germline loops: CDR1 SQVTM, CDR2 ANQGSEA. CDR3 region: CSAPGLASTDTQYF.

This chain uses TRBV7-8 with TRBJ2-1. There are 18 residues in the CDR3. Germline values: CDR1 SGHVS, CDR2 FQNEAQ. The CDR3 region is CASSSPIPRTLSYNEQFF.

The chain couples TRBV24-1 to TRBJ2-2; there is no DNA to check the TCRdb D call of TRBD2. Germline assignment: CDR1 KGHDR and CDR2 SFDVKD. The CDR3 contains 15 residues. The CDR3 loop reads CATSEGGRTTGELFF.

The chain is built from TRBV20-1 and TRBJ2-4; the D call of TRBD1 rests on TCRdb alone, since no DNA is present to check it. This CDR3 is built from 15 residues. Germline CDR1 is DFQATT and CDR2 is SNEGSKA (reference sequence). CDR3 loop: CSAANQGQGKNIQYF.

V gene TRBV6-5 combines with J gene TRBJ2-3. Germline V gene lookup returns CDR1 MNHEY and CDR2 SVGAGI. The CDR3 contains 15 residues. CDR3 protein: CASSYGPLSTDTQYF.

The rearrangement links TRBV7-9 to TRBJ1-6; TCRdb outputs TRBD1, but without DNA this stays unchecked. Germline values: CDR1 SEHNR, CDR2 FQNEAQ (reference sequence). The CDR3 is made up of 14 amino acids. CDR3 loop: CASTGDSYNSPLHF.

V and J are TRBV12-3 or TRBV12-4 and TRBJ1-4; no DNA is available, so the TRBD1 call from TCRdb remains unchecked. The CDR3 has 14 residues. CDR3 protein: CASSQGQGPEKLFF.

V and J are TRBV7-6 and TRBJ1-4. The CDR3 runs 15 residues. Germline V gene sequence: CDR1 SGHVS, CDR2 FNYEAQ. The CDR3 is CASSLHGATNEKLFF.

This rearrangement joins TRBV24-1 to TRBJ2-2; the D call of TRBD1 rests on TCRdb alone, since no DNA is present to check it. Germline V gives CDR1 KGHDR, CDR2 SFDVKD. The CDR3 runs 15 residues. The CDR3 sequence: CATSDPGHSTGELFF.

The rearrangement joins TRBV11-2 to TRBJ2-1. In germline, CDR1 is SGHAT, CDR2 FQNNGV. The CDR3 is made up of 14 amino acids. The CDR3 spells CASRSPGLYYEQFF.

V is TRBV12-3 or TRBV12-4 and J is TRBJ2-7; TCRdb reports TRBD1, a call that lacks DNA to check it against. This CDR3 is 15 amino acids long. The CDR3: CASSRYGGGLGEQYF.

The chain employs TRBV20-1 and TRBJ2-7; TCRdb picks TRBD1, but there is no DNA to check that call. This CDR3 is 11 amino acids long. Germline values: CDR1 DFQATT, CDR2 SNEGSKA (reference sequence). The CDR3 sequence is CSARYPDEQYF.

The chain couples TRBV11-2 to TRBJ2-5; as DNA is missing, the TRBD1 call by TCRdb cannot be tested. The CDR3 loop spans 14 amino acids. CDR1 is SGHAT, CDR2 FQNNGV, per germline. The CDR3 here is CASSTNRGRKTQYF.

The chain is built from TRBV29-1 and TRBJ1-5; lacking DNA, the TRBD1 call made by TCRdb goes unchecked. CDR1 is SQVTM and CDR2 is ANQGSEA in the germline V gene. The CDR3 is 12 amino acids. CDR3 sequence reads: CSAGGQNQPQHF.

The chain uses TRBV5-1 and TRBJ1-1; TCRdb names TRBD1, which stays unverified in the absence of DNA. The CDR3 has 15 residues. The germline gives CDR1 SGHRS, CDR2 YFSETQ. This CDR3 reads CASSLSPTGGGEAFF.

The genes are TRBV20-1 and TRBJ2-1; checking the TCRdb D call of TRBD1 is not possible without DNA. This CDR3 is 15 amino acids long. Germline assignment: CDR1 DFQATT and CDR2 SNEGSKA (reference sequence). This CDR3 is CSARSRDRDFYEQFF.

V and J are TRBV3-1 and TRBJ2-7; the D call from TCRdb, TRBD1, cannot be confirmed without DNA. Germline CDR1 LGHDT, CDR2 YNNKEL (reference sequence). The CDR3 is made up of 15 amino acids. The CDR3 spells CASSQGGPGGAGQYF.

The genes are TRBV20-1 and TRBJ1-1. CDR1 and CDR2 from the germline V gene are DFQATT and SNEGSKA (reference sequence). The CDR3 has 13 residues. The chain's CDR3 is CSALGPDWTEAFF.

V usage is TRBV20-1 and J usage is TRBJ2-5. CDR3 size: 14 residues. Germline assignment: CDR1 DFQATT and CDR2 SNEGSKA (reference sequence). The CDR3 loop is CSAEPGRLQETQYF.

The rearrangement uses TRBV29-1 and TRBJ1-1; no DNA is available, so the TRBD1 call from TCRdb remains unchecked. CDR1 and CDR2 from the germline V gene are SQVTM and ANQGSEA. The CDR3 extends over 13 amino acids. The CDR3 region is CSVSPGLVTEAFF.

V gene TRBV29-1 combines with J gene TRBJ2-1; lacking DNA, the TRBD2 call made by TCRdb goes unchecked. This CDR3 contains 16 residues. Germline assignment: CDR1 SQVTM and CDR2 ANQGSEA. The CDR3 loop reads CSVEPQPSGRANEQFF.

The V and J genes are TRBV29-1 and TRBJ2-5; TCRdb designates TRBD2, a call that cannot be tested without DNA. This CDR3 contains 15 residues. CDR1 SQVTM and CDR2 ANQGSEA come from the germline V gene. CDR3 amino acids: CSGSEGAGGQETQYF.

This chain connects TRBV11-2 to TRBJ1-6; TCRdb indicates TRBD1, and absent DNA this call remains unverified. Germline CDR1 reads SGHAT; CDR2 reads FQNNGV. The CDR3 covers 18 residues. CDR3 residues: CASSPGQGWGRNNSPLHF.

The V gene is TRBV6-2 or TRBV6-3, the J gene TRBJ2-2; the D gene TCRdb calls, TRBD2, cannot be checked with no DNA. This CDR3 has 14 amino acids. Germline V CDR1 and CDR2: MNHEY, SVGEGT. The CDR3: CASSSGTYRGELFF.

This rearrangement joins TRBV5-1 to TRBJ2-1; checking the TCRdb D call of TRBD2 is not possible without DNA. The CDR3 spans 17 residues. The V gene's germline CDR1 is SGHRS and CDR2 YFSETQ. The CDR3 sequence: CASSWGLAGGTRDEQFF. The whole variable domain, remainder taken from reference TRBV5-1 and TRBJ2-1, is KAGVTQTPRYLIKTRGQQVTLSCSPISGHRSVSWYQQTPGQGLQFLFEYFSETQRNKGNFPGRFSGRQFSNSRSEMNVSTLELGDSALYLCASSWGLAGGTRDEQFFGPGTRLTVL.